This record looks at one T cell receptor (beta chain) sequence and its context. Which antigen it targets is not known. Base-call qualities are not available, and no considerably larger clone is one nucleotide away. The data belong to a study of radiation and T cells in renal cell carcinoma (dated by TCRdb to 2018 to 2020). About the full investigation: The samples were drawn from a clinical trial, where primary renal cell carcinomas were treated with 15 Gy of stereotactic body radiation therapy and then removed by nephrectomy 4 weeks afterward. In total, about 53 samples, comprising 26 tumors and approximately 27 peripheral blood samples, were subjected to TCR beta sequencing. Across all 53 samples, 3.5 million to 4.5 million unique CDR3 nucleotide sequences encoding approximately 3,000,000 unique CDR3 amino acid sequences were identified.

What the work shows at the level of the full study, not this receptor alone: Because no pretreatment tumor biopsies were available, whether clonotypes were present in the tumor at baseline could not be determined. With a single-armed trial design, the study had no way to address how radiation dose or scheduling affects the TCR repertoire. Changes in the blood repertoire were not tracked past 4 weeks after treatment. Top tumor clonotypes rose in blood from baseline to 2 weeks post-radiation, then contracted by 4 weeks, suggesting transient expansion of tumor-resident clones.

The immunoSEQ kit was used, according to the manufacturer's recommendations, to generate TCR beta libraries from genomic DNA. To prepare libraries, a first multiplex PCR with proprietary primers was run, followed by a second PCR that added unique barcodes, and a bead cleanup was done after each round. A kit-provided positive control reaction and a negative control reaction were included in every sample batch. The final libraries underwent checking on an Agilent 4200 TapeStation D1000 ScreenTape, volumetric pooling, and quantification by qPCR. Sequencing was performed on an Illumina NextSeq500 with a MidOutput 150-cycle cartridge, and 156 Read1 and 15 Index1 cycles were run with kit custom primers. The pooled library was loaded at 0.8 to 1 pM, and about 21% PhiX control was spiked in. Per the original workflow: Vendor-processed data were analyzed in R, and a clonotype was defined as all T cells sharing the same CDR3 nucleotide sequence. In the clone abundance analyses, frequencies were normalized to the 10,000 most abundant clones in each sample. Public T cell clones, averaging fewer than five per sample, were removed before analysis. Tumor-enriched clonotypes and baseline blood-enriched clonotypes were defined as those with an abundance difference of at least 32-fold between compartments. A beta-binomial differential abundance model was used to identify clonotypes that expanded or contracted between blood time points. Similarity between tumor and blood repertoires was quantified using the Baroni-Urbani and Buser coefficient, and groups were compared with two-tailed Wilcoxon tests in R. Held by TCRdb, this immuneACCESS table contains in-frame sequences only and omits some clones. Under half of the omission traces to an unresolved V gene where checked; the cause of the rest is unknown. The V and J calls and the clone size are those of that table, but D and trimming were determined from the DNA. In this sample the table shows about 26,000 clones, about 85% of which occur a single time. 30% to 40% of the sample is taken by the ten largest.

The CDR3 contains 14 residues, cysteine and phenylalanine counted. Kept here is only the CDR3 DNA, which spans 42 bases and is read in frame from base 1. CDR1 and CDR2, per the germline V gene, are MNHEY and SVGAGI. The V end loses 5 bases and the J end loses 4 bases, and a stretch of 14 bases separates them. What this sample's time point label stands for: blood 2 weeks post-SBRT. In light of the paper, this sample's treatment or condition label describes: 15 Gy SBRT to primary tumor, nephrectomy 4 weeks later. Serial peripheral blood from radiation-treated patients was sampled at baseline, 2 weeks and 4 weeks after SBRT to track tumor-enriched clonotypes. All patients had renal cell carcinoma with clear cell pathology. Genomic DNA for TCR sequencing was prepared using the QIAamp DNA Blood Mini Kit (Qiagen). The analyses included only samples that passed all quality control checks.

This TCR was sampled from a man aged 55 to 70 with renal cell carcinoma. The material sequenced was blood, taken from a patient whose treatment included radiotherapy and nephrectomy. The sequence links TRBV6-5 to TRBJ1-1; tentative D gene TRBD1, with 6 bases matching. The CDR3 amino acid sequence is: CASSPLGGSTEAFF. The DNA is TGTGCCAGCAGTCCTCTAGGGGGAAGCACTGAAGCTTTCTTT.